This is a list of T cell receptor beta chains from one sample in a study of regulatory T cells in long-lasting Graves disease. From the multiplex PCR reads, TCRdb called clonotypes with MiXCR, one entry per CDR3 protein. The profile shows about 430,000 distinct CDR3 sequences, about 15% of them singletons. These data also featured in a second study, about T cells in Graves' hyperthyroidism and ophthalmopathy.

Sequencing used peripheral blood mononuclear cells (PBMCs), obtained at new diagnosis, from a patient treated with antithyroid drugs. The receptors stem from a woman aged 40 to 49 with Graves disease. Each CDR3 is given with its conserved first and last residue.

TRBJ2-1	TRBV5-1	CASSPSGRRSYNEQFF
TRBJ2-3	TRBV15	CATSRAGGRERDTQYF
TRBJ2-2	TRBV9	CASSVVGTGELFF
TRBJ2-6	TRBV6-1	CASSTQLDRVTGANVLTF
TRBJ2-7	TRBV18	CASSPYQGSSYEQYF
TRBJ2-1	TRBV6-1	CASESSEYNEQFF
TRBJ2-2	TRBV12-3/TRBV12-4	CASSWGLAGVIGELFF
TRBJ2-4	TRBV9	CASSARTGGRVDIQYF
TRBJ2-5	TRBV20-1	CSASPDLKGTQYF
TRBJ2-7	TRBV7-8	CASSSRDTMREQYF
TRBJ2-1	TRBV5-6	CARSSGTNYNEQFF
TRBJ2-1	TRBV3-1	CASSQEGSWNEQFF
TRBJ2-2	TRBV6-2/TRBV6-3	CASSFAPGAFGGELFF
TRBJ2-1	TRBV12-3/TRBV12-4	CASSRSTGSSYNEQFF
TRBJ2-7	TRBV18	CASSSTTGDLGYEQYF
TRBJ2-5	TRBV28	CASSLRTGLQETQYF
TRBJ2-7	TRBV20-1	CSARIRDRGYEQYF
TRBJ2-3	TRBV11-2	CASSLIQSPTDTQYF
TRBJ2-2	TRBV7-2	CASSSPDLGTGELFF
TRBJ2-3	TRBV7-8	CASSLALAIRTDTQYF
TRBJ1-1	TRBV13	CASSLVRQGGYTEAFF
TRBJ1-1	TRBV6-1	CASSEVGTGAEAFF
TRBJ2-5	TRBV29-1	CSVEQDRGPQETQYF
TRBJ1-5	TRBV7-8	CASSSDRGYNNQPQHF